This T cell receptor (beta chain) was captured by sequencing in a study of T cells in women clearing cervical HPV infection. Findings and limits, study-wide: CIN3+ cases had significantly higher TCR repertoire richness than controls, but evenness did not differ.

This CDR3 is 15 amino acids long. The junction had 8 bases not matched to a gene; V was cut back by 10 bases and J by 4 bases. In germline, CDR1 is MNHEY, CDR2 SVGEGT. With regard to this clone: Its antigen is currently unknown. The missing CDR3 end, 3 residues past where the read stops, is filled in from the germline J gene.

Here immunoSEQ multiplex PCR was the method, and the copy in TCRdb shows in-frame clones only, minus some. Its listing shows about 48,000 clones. The sequence came from a woman aged 18-70 years with a cervical HPV16 infection that either progressed to CIN3+ or cleared (not recorded which). Sequenced input: blood buffy coat. The J gene is TRBJ2-2, the V gene TRBV6-2 or TRBV6-3, with TRBD1 identical over 11 bases. Here the CDR3 reads CATSPGTGGTGELFF. The CDR3 DNA, read in part, is TGTGCCACTAGCCCAGGGACAGGGGGCACCGGGGAG.